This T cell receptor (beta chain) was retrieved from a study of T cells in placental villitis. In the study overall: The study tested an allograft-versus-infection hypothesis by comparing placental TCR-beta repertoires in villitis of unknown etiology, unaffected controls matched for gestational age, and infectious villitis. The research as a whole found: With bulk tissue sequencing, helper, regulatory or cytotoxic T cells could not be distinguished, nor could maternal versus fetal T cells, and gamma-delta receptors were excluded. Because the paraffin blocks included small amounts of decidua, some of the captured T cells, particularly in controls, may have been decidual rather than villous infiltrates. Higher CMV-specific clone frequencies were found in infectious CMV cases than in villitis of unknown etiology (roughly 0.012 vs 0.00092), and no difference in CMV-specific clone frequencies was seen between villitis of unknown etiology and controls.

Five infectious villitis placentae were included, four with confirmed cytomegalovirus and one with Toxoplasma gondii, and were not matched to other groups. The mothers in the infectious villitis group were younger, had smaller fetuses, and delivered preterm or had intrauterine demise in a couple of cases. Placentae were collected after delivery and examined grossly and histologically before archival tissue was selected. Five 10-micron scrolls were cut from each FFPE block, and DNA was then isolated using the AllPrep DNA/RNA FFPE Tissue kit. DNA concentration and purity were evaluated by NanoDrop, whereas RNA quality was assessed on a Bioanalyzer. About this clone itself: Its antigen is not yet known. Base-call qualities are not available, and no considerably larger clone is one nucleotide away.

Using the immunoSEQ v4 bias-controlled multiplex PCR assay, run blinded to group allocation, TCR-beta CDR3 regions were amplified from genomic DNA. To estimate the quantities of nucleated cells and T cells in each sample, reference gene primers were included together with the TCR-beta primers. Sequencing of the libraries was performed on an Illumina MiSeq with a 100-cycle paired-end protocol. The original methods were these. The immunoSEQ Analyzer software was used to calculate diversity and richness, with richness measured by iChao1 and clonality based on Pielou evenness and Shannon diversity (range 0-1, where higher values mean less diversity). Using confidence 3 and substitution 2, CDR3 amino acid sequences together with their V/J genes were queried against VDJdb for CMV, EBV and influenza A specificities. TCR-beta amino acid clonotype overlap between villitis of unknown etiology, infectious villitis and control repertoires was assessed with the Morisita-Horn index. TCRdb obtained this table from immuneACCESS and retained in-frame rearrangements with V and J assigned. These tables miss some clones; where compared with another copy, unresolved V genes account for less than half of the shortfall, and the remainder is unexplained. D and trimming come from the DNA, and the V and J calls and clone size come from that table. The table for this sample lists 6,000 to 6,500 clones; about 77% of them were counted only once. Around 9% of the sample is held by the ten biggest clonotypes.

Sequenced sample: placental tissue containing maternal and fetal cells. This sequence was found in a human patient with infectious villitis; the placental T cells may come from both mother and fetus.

The base sequence is TGTGCCAGCCTCAAAACCCGGACAGCGATGAACACTGAAGCTTTCTTT. Its coded protein is CASLKTRTAMNTEAFF. The rearranged chain carries TRBV7-9 and TRBJ1-1; matching of 6 bases hints at TRBD1 as the D gene. Per the germline V gene (reference sequence), SEHNR is the CDR1 and FQNEAQ is the CDR2. V is pared back by 8 bases and J by 0 bases, with 19 bases lying between the germline termini. The CDR3 covers 16 residues, taking in both the cysteine and the phenylalanine. Just CDR3 DNA is preserved here, 48 bases in frame from base 1.